Here is one T cell receptor (beta chain) with its context. The antigen it binds to is not known. Base quality data are lacking; no much larger clone is found one base away. The data are from a study of blood T cell repertoires in COVID-19 (dated by TCRdb to the early 2020s). Regarding the complete study: Samples covering the acute and convalescent phases of COVID-19 were provided by collaborators in the United States, Italy and Spain. Samples came from the ongoing ImmuneRACE study (first 160 participants) plus 1,254 subjects from 6 global collaborators. HLA class I and class II types, where available, came from metadata supplied by the sample provider rather than from assay-based typing. A de-identified subject ID, COVID-19 status, age in years and sex were almost always included in the sample metadata. The prospective study material was composed of cDNA or gDNA derived from T cells, B-cell-depleted T cells, or PBMCs. A freely available public database, intended as a resource for researchers studying the immune response to SARS-CoV-2, is where the repertoires were released. Deeply sampled blood TCRbeta repertoires from subjects exposed to, actively infected with, or recovered from COVID-19 were included in the dataset.

The V end gives up 1 base and the J end 3 bases, leaving 5 bases in the junction not matched to a gene. From the cysteine up to the phenylalanine, the CDR3 has a length of 15 residues. The entry retains the CDR3 DNA only, 45 bases that are in frame from base 1. Per the germline V gene, SGHTA is the CDR1 and FQGNSA is the CDR2. Each collaborating institution followed its own protocols to collect whole blood in K2EDTA tubes. For TCRbeta analysis, collaborator samples were shipped as frozen whole blood, as isolated PBMCs, or as DNA extracted from either sample type. Study-wide findings and limitations: The amount of clinical and demographic metadata varied by source and participant and was provided uncurated.

The immunoSEQ Assay, a bias-controlled multiplex PCR, was used to amplify TCRbeta CDR3 regions from genomic DNA. The original pipeline was this. The number of nucleated cells in each sample was estimated by amplification of reference gene primers within the assay. To quantify the absolute abundance of each unique TCRbeta CDR3 rearrangement, sequence reads were collapsed and filtered. For each sample, productive Simpson clonality was calculated as the square root of Simpson's diversity index over productive rearrangements. Entries here come from immuneACCESS through TCRdb and include only in-frame sequences with V and J called. Some clones fail to appear in such tables; in the studies checked, an unresolved V gene covers under half of the shortfall, and the cause of the remainder is unknown. V and J calls and clone size come straight from that table; D and trimming were deduced from the DNA. This sample holds over 100,000 clones; 83% were observed only once. The ten top clones hold 15% to 20% of the sample.

Recombination linked TRBV7-2 to TRBJ2-5; TRBD2 matches 7 bases in the middle. This TCR came from a woman in her sixties with acute or convalescent COVID-19. Material for sequencing was peripheral blood. The nucleotide sequence is TGTGCCAGCAGCTTAGTCGGGACTATAGAAGAGACCCAGTACTTC. Translated, this is CASSLVGTIEETQYF.